A single sample gave rise to the 32 T cell receptor beta chains below, sequenced in a study of cytomegalovirus exposure and HLA in healthy donors (TCRdb year 2017). Library construction relied on the immunoSEQ multiplex PCR assay. A mixture of 60 forward primers for TCR Vbeta segments and 13 reverse primers for TCR Jbeta segments was used in the multiplex PCR. TCRdb obtained this table from immuneACCESS and retained in-frame rearrangements with V and J assigned. These tables miss some clones; where compared with another copy, unresolved V genes account for less than half of the shortfall, and the remainder is unexplained. This sample gives roughly 150,000 clones in total; about 75% of them show up just once. Around 7% of the sample goes to the ten largest clones. Sequencing input: PBMCs. The source of these receptors is a young man in good health and CMV-seronegative.

The chain employs TRBV27 and TRBJ1-2; D is undetermined. V was shortened by 4 bases and J by 4 bases, with 13 bases between the two germline ends. The germline V gene encodes CDR1 MNHEY and CDR2 SMNVEV (reference sequence). The CDR3 length is 14 residues. CDR3 loop: CASSSGVRSYGYTF. The DNA of the CDR3 is TGTGCCAGCAGTTCCGGGGTCAGGAGCTATGGCTACACCTTC.

The chain is built from TRBV2 and TRBJ1-1, with a possible D match to TRBD1 (6 bases). V lost 4 bases and J lost 7, with 16 bases in between. The germline V gene encodes CDR1 SNHLY and CDR2 FYNNEI. The CDR3 covers 14 residues. This CDR3 is CASSVYRVEGEAFF. DNA for the CDR3: TGTGCCAGCAGTGTATACAGGGTTGAGGGTGAAGCTTTCTTT.

This clone was detected a few times. V gene TRBV7-2 combines with J gene TRBJ1-2, with D uncertain. The V gene's germline CDR1 is SGHTA and CDR2 FQGNSA. CDR3 length: 15 residues. V was trimmed by 5 bases and J by 0 bases, leaving 13 bases between them. This CDR3 reads CASSPDGGANYGYTF. Here the CDR3 DNA reads TGTGCCAGCAGCCCCGATGGCGGGGCTAACTATGGCTACACCTTC.

CDR3 nucleotide sequence: TGTGCCAGCAGTTACGGGCAGGTTAATTCACCCCTCCACTTT. Translating it yields CASSYGQVNSPLHF. J is TRBJ1-6 and V is TRBV6-6; the D is unclear. This CDR3 is built from 14 residues. Germline-derived CDR1 and CDR2 are MNHNY and SVGAGI (reference sequence). Trimming removed 2 bases at V and 6 bases at J, with 8 bases between.

DNA for the CDR3: TGTGCCAGCAGCCAAGGCGGTAGCACAGATACGCAGTATTTT. Its protein is CASSQGGSTDTQYF. The V call is TRBV4-2, the J call TRBJ2-3; D call uncertain. CDR3 size: 14 residues. V lost 1 base and J lost 0, with 5 bases in between. Germline V gene data show CDR1 as LGHNA and CDR2 as YNFKEQ.

V and J are TRBV9 and TRBJ1-3, with D hard to call. The CDR3 contains 14 residues. Trimming took off 4 bases at V and 4 bases at J, with 12 bases between the two ends. CDR1 and CDR2 from the germline V gene are SGDLS and YYNGEE. The CDR3 loop is CASSRVGRGNTIYF. The CDR3 DNA sequence: TGTGCCAGCAGCAGAGTAGGGAGGGGAAACACCATATATTTT.

This clone was found a few times. This chain's CDR3 is CASGRGGANYGYTF. The CDR3 DNA reads TGTGCCAGCGGTAGGGGGGGAGCTAACTATGGCTACACCTTC. The genes are TRBV28 and TRBJ1-2; D might be TRBD1 (6 bases). Trimming left V 8 bases short and J 0 bases short, with 13 bases between. CDR1 and CDR2 from the germline V gene are MDHEN and SYDVKM. This CDR3 is built from 14 residues.

V and J are TRBV9 and TRBJ2-3; the D gene is possibly TRBD2 (6 bases). The CDR3 is made up of 18 amino acids. Germline V CDR1 and CDR2: SGDLS, YYNGEE. V was trimmed by 4 bases and J by 2 bases, leaving 23 bases between them. CDR3 nucleotide sequence: TGTGCCAGCAGCCCTCACGTGGGGTCGGAGGGAGTCACAGATACGCAGTATTTT. This gives the protein CASSPHVGSEGVTDTQYF.

The V call is TRBV2, the J call TRBJ2-2; 10 bases fit TRBD2. This CDR3 has 15 residues. V shed 6 bases and J 3 bases; nucleotides not matched to a gene: 4. CDR1 and CDR2 from the germline V gene are SNHLY and FYNNEI. The DNA of the CDR3 is TGTGCCAGCAGGGCCAGCGGGGGGGACACCGGGGAGCTGTTTTTT. Amino acid sequence: CASRASGGDTGELFF.

The chain links TRBV4-2 to TRBJ2-7, with TRBD1 identical over 10 bases. CDR3 length equals 15 residues. With 0 bases clipped from V and 2 bases from J, the junction kept 1 base outside the gene matches. Germline V CDR1 and CDR2: LGHNA, YNFKEQ. CDR3 protein: CASSQDGTGAYEQYF. CDR3 bases: TGTGCCAGCAGCCAAGACGGGACAGGGGCCTACGAGCAGTACTTC.

The chain employs TRBV6-5 and TRBJ2-7, with a possible D match to TRBD1 (6 bases). The CDR3 loop spans 13 amino acids. V lost 0 bases and J 7 bases, leaving 10 bases between the germline ends. Germline V CDR1 and CDR2: MNHEY, SVGAGI. The CDR3 region is CASSYSPGTEQYF. In nucleotides, the CDR3 is TGTGCCAGCAGTTACTCACCCGGGACAGAGCAGTACTTC.

J is TRBJ2-2 and V is TRBV15; D may be TRBD2 (6 bases). This CDR3 comprises 15 residues. Trimming took 5 bases from V and 2 from J, leaving 12 bases between them. Germline CDR1 reads LNHNV; CDR2 reads YYDKDF (reference sequence). The CDR3 here is CATSAGRENTGELFF. CDR3 in DNA: TGTGCCACCAGCGCGGGGAGAGAAAACACCGGGGAGCTGTTTTTT.

The V and J genes are TRBV6-1 and TRBJ2-2; D call uncertain. This CDR3 contains 13 residues. The germline gives CDR1 MNHNS, CDR2 SASEGT. Between the trimmed V and J ends, which lost 2 bases and 3 bases, there was a span of 4 bases. DNA for the CDR3: TGTGCCAGCAGTGAACAGTACACCGGGGAGCTGTTTTTT. Its translation: CASSEQYTGELFF.

V is TRBV6-1 and J is TRBJ1-2; tentative D call: TRBD1 (6 bases). The CDR3 loop spans 18 amino acids. CDR1 is MNHNS, CDR2 SASEGT, per germline. Deletions cut 2 bases from V and 6 bases from J, with 25 bases between. CDR3 in DNA: TGTGCCAGCAGTGAATTGTCTGGGACAATCGTTTACGGACATGGCTACACCTTC. This codes for CASSELSGTIVYGHGYTF.

Only one count was recorded for this clone. The chain links TRBV2 to TRBJ1-1, with D possibly TRBD1 on 6 matching bases. The CDR3 runs 12 residues. Germline V gene sequence: CDR1 SNHLY, CDR2 FYNNEI. Trimming cost V 7 bases and J 8 bases, with 14 bases left between them. CDR3 nucleotide sequence: TGTGCCAGCACCGGGACATTGGGGGAAGCTTTCTTT. This sequence encodes CASTGTLGEAFF.

This clone was observed a handful of times. J is TRBJ1-2 and V is TRBV7-9; 7 bases agree with TRBD1. The CDR3 loop spans 13 amino acids. J gave up 4 bases and V 5 bases, and 4 bases lay outside the gene matches. From germline, CDR1 is SEHNR and CDR2 FQNEAQ (reference sequence). The CDR3, as DNA: TGTGCCAGCAGCCAACAGGGGTCCTATGGCTACACCTTC. Protein sequence: CASSQQGSYGYTF.

J is TRBJ2-3 and V is TRBV18; 7 nucleotides align to TRBD1. This CDR3 has 16 amino acids. V lost 4 bases and J lost 2; bases outside the gene matches: 9. Germline lookup yields CDR1 KGHSH and CDR2 LQKENI. CDR3 bases: TGTGCCAGCTCACGGGACAGACCTCCTTTCACAGATACGCAGTATTTT. Its translation: CASSRDRPPFTDTQYF.

CDR3 sequence: CASSETGGGTEAFF. The CDR3 DNA sequence: TGCGCCAGCAGTGAGACAGGGGGCGGCACTGAAGCTTTCTTT. The chain uses TRBV10-2 and TRBJ1-1, with 9 bases identical to TRBD1. Germline V gives CDR1 WSHSY, CDR2 SAAADI. The junction had 2 bases not matched to a gene; V was cut back by 2 bases and J by 4 bases. This CDR3 spans 14 amino acids.

This clone was detected a few times. The V and J genes are TRBV4-1 and TRBJ1-2; 10 bases match TRBD1. CDR1 and CDR2 (germline): MGHRA, YSYEKL. The CDR3 has 14 amino acids. After removal of 1 base from V and 4 bases from J, the junction contained 0 bases not matched to a gene. The CDR3, as DNA: TGCGCCAGCAGCCAAGGGACAGGGGGCTATGGCTACACCTTC. It translates to CASSQGTGGYGYTF.

The chain links TRBV19 to TRBJ2-7; 10 nucleotides agree with TRBD2. The CDR3 is 15 residues long. The V segment lost 5 bases and the J segment 2 bases; nucleotides outside the gene matches: 6. From germline, CDR1 is LNHDA and CDR2 SQIVND (reference sequence). CDR3: CASSATSGHTYEQYF. In DNA, the CDR3 is TGTGCCAGTAGTGCGACTAGCGGGCACACCTACGAGCAGTACTTC.

The chain couples TRBV10-3 to TRBJ2-3; TRBD1 might be the D (5 bases). In germline, CDR1 is ENHRY, CDR2 SYGVKD. Deletions cut 0 bases from V and 4 bases from J, with 8 bases between. This CDR3 has 14 amino acids. The CDR3 loop is CAISESTAPDTQYF. The DNA for the CDR3 is TGTGCCATCAGTGAGTCGACAGCCCCAGATACGCAGTATTTT.

The gene calls are TRBV5-1 and TRBJ1-3, with a weak D call TRBD1 (5 bases). V shed 4 bases and J shed 2 bases, with 10 bases lying between them. The CDR3 has 14 amino acids. The V gene's germline CDR1 is SGHRS and CDR2 YFSETQ. DNA of the CDR3: TGCGCCAGCAGCCTACAGGCGACTGGAAACACCATATATTTT. Its protein product is CASSLQATGNTIYF.

The rearrangement uses TRBV5-4 and TRBJ2-2, with 7 bases fitting TRBD2. CDR1 SGHNT and CDR2 YYREEE come from the germline V gene (reference sequence). The CDR3 loop spans 16 amino acids. Trimming removed 1 base from V and 0 bases from J; junction bases left unmatched: 3. Written as DNA, the CDR3 is TGTGCCAGCAGCTTGAAGCGGGGAACGAACACCGGGGAGCTGTTTTTT. As protein: CASSLKRGTNTGELFF.

DNA of the CDR3: TGTGCCAGCAGCCCCTTAGGACAGGGGGCTAGCGGGGAGCTGTTTTTT. Translation: CASSPLGQGASGELFF. The V gene is TRBV7-9, the J gene TRBJ2-2, with 11 bases aligning to TRBD1. Trimming cost V 5 bases and J 7 bases; bases outside gene matches: 9. The CDR3 spans 16 residues. Germline CDR1 is SEHNR and CDR2 is FQNEAQ (reference sequence).

The chain couples TRBV5-4 to TRBJ2-6; a weak D match, TRBD2 (5 bases). This CDR3 has 16 amino acids. Trimming shortened V by 4 bases and J by 4 bases, and 15 bases separated the two germline ends. In germline, CDR1 is SGHNT, CDR2 YYREEE (reference sequence). Here the CDR3 reads CASSLRDSYGANVLTF. DNA for the CDR3: TGTGCCAGCAGCCTGAGGGATTCTTACGGGGCCAACGTCCTGACTTTC.

The chain is built from TRBV19 and TRBJ1-1; TRBD1 might be the D (5 bases). The V gene lost 3 bases and the J gene lost 3 bases, with 11 bases spanning the gap. The CDR3 has 14 amino acids. Germline V gene lookup returns CDR1 LNHDA and CDR2 SQIVND (reference sequence). The chain's CDR3 is CASSIPGGYTEAFF. The CDR3 DNA follows: TGTGCCAGTAGTATTCCGGGGGGATACACTGAAGCTTTCTTT.

This chain links TRBV6-5 with TRBJ2-1, with D perhaps TRBD1 (6 bases). V was clipped by 5 bases and J by 9 bases, with 14 bases between them. The CDR3 runs 13 residues. Germline V gene data show CDR1 as MNHEY and CDR2 as SVGAGI. As DNA, the CDR3 is TGTGCCAGCAGTCCCGGGACAACGTTTGAGCAGTTCTTC. Its translation: CASSPGTTFEQFF.

This sequence joins TRBV5-4 and TRBJ2-7; perhaps TRBD1 as D (7 bases). Germline V CDR1 and CDR2: SGHNT, YYREEE (reference sequence). V was cut by 1 base and J by 0 bases, with 8 bases left in between. This CDR3 is built from 14 residues. Written as DNA, the CDR3 is TGTGCCAGCAGCTTGCAGGGGGGCTCCTACGAGCAGTACTTC. Translating gives CASSLQGGSYEQYF. Looking up the rest from reference TRBV5-4 and TRBJ2-7 gives the full variable domain: ETGVTQSPTHLIKTRGQQVTLRCSSQSGHNTVSWYQQALGQGPQFIFQYYREEENGRGNFPPRFSGLQFPNYSSELNVNALELDDSALYLCASSLQGGSYEQYFGPGTRLTVT.

V and J are TRBV5-1 and TRBJ1-3, with 7 bases identical to TRBD1. The length of the CDR3 is 16 residues. The germline CDR1 and CDR2 sequences are SGHRS and YFSETQ. The V gene end was trimmed by 4 bases and the J gene end by 0 bases; junction bases not matched to a gene: 7. Here the CDR3 DNA reads TGCGCCAGCAGCACCGCCGGGACAGCCTCTGGAAACACCATATATTTT. Amino acid sequence: CASSTAGTASGNTIYF.

In its sample, this clone was seen a few times. The chain uses TRBV19 and TRBJ2-7; 7 bases are shared with TRBD1. Looked up from germline, CDR1 is LNHDA and CDR2 is SQIVND (reference sequence). V dropped 1 base and J dropped 3; count of bases not matched to a gene: 9. This CDR3 contains 16 residues. CDR3 sequence reads: CASSIGRDRERYEQYF. CDR3 sequence (DNA): TGTGCCAGTAGTATAGGGCGCGACAGGGAACGCTACGAGCAGTACTTC.

The V and J genes are TRBV11-2 and TRBJ1-1; D ambiguous. There are 17 residues in the CDR3. The germline CDR1 and CDR2 sequences are SGHAT and FQNNGV. V was clipped by 0 bases and J by 4 bases, with 18 bases between them. The CDR3 reads CASSLDRIGYRITEAFF. DNA for the CDR3: TGTGCCAGCAGCTTAGATAGGATCGGGTATCGGATCACTGAAGCTTTCTTT.

This clone was counted between two and nine times. The gene calls are TRBV4-2 and TRBJ2-5; possible D gene TRBD2, 6 bases. Looked up from germline, CDR1 is LGHNA and CDR2 is YNFKEQ. V lost 0 bases to trimming and J lost 0 bases, with 14 bases between them. This CDR3 has 17 residues. The CDR3 here is CASSQDRRVSYQETQYF. In DNA, the CDR3 is TGTGCCAGCAGCCAAGATAGGAGGGTCTCCTACCAAGAGACCCAGTACTTC.